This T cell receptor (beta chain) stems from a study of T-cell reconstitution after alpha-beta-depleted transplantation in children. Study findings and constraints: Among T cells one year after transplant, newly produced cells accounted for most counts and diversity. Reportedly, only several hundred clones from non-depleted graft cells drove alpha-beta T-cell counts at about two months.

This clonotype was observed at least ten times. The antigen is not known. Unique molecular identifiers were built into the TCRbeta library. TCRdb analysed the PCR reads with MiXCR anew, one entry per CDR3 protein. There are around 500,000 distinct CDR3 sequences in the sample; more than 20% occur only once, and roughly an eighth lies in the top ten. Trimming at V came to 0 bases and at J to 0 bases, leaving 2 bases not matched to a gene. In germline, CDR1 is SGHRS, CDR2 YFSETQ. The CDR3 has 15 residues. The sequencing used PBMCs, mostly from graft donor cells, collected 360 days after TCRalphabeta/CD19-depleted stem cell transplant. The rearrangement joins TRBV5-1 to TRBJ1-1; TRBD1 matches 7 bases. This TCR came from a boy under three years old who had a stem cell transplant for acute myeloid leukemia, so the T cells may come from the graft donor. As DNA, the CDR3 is TGCGCCAGCAGCTTGGTGGGACAGATGAACACTGAAGCTTTCTTT. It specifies CASSLVGQMNTEAFF.